The 25 T cell receptor beta chains reported below all come from one sample, sequenced in a study of blood T cell repertoires in COVID-19. Produced via immunoSEQ multiplex PCR; TCRdb's table is partial and in-frame only. The sample carries roughly 350,000 clones, more than 85% recorded once. The sample comprised PBMCs or T cells enriched from blood (not recorded which). The source of these receptors is a woman between 25 and 40 years old who had recovered from COVID-19.

This clone was detected only once. J is TRBJ2-2 and V is TRBV14; D is uncertain. The CDR3 contains 17 residues. Germline CDR1 reads SGHDN; CDR2 reads FVKESK. V shed 1 base and J shed 4 bases, with 16 bases lying between them. As DNA, the CDR3 is TGTGCCAGCAGCCAAGTGGGCCGACGGTTTGTCACCGGGGAGCTGTTTTTT. Its protein is CASSQVGRRFVTGELFF.

This clone showed up just a few times. The chain links TRBV4-3 to TRBJ1-2; 9 nucleotides line up with TRBD1. The CDR3 has 18 residues. Trimming cost V 3 bases and J 0 bases; bases outside gene matches: 11. Germline CDR1 LGHNA, CDR2 YSLEER. The CDR3 region has the DNA TGCGCCAGCAGCCATGATCTAACTTGGGACAGGGCTAACTATGGCTACACCTTC. Translating it yields CASSHDLTWDRANYGYTF.

The V call is TRBV19, the J call TRBJ1-4, with D possibly being TRBD1 (6 bases). This CDR3 contains 14 residues. Per the germline V gene, CDR1 is LNHDA and CDR2 is SQIVND (reference sequence). The germline V and J ends were trimmed by 7 bases and 0 bases, with 9 bases remaining between them. CDR3 nucleotides: TGTGCCAGTAAAACAGGGCCAACTAATGAAAAACTGTTTTTT. Translation: CASKTGPTNEKLFF. The full variable domain, its missing parts supplied by reference TRBV19 and TRBJ1-4, is DGGITQSPKYLFRKEGQNVTLSCEQNLNHDAMYWYRQDPGQGLRLIYYSQIVNDFQKGDIAEGYSVSREKKESFPLTVTSAQKNPTAFYLCASKTGPTNEKLFFGSGTQLSVL.

The chain has TRBV28 and TRBJ1-6, with no clear D. V lost 5 bases, J lost 7 bases, and 12 bases lay in between. This CDR3 has 14 residues. Germline loops: CDR1 MDHEN, CDR2 SYDVKM. CDR3 coding DNA: TGTGCCAGCAGTCTAGCGGTACTGAATTCACCCCTCCACTTT. Translating it yields CASSLAVLNSPLHF.

CDR3 protein: CASSLGLAAQETQYF. The CDR3 DNA is TGTGCCAGCTCCCTGGGACTAGCGGCCCAAGAGACCCAGTACTTC. This chain connects TRBV18 to TRBJ2-5; 11 nucleotides align to TRBD2. Losses at the gene ends were 6 bases for V and 1 base for J; bases not matched to a gene: 4. This CDR3 contains 15 residues. Germline V lookup: CDR1 KGHSH, CDR2 LQKENI.

The chain couples TRBV2 to TRBJ2-5, with TRBD1 identical over 9 bases. The CDR3 length is 17 residues. V lost 6 bases, J lost 4 bases, and 15 bases stayed unmatched. Germline CDR1 is SNHLY and CDR2 is FYNNEI. The CDR3 region is CASSPTLGQGIGETQYF. CDR3 coding DNA: TGTGCCAGCAGCCCAACCTTGGGACAGGGTATAGGAGAGACCCAGTACTTC.

For this clone: Other DNA sequences in the sample encode the same CDR3. The genes are TRBV3-1 (or the pseudogene TRBV3-2) and TRBJ1-2, with D unclear. The CDR3 spans 12 residues. CDR1 is LGHDT, CDR2 YNNKEL, per germline (reference sequence). V lost 0 bases to trimming and J lost 8 bases, with 7 bases between them. The CDR3 loop reads CASSQDGYGYTF. The CDR3, as DNA: TGTGCCAGCAGCCAAGACGGGTACGGCTACACCTTC.

The chain employs TRBV20-1 and TRBJ1-4; TRBD1 aligns across 7 bases. V gave up 3 bases and J gave up 5 bases; unmatched junction bases: 3. Germline V gene sequence: CDR1 DFQATT, CDR2 SNEGSKA (reference sequence). CDR3 length equals 13 residues. CDR3 loop: CSASTGDNEKLFF. The CDR3 DNA reads as TGCAGTGCTAGTACAGGGGACAATGAAAAACTGTTTTTT.

A note on this clone: Other DNA sequences in this sample translate to the same CDR3. This chain links TRBV2 with TRBJ1-5; 7 bases align to TRBD1. The CDR3 covers 14 residues. Germline V lookup: CDR1 SNHLY, CDR2 FYNNEI. V gave up 6 bases and J gave up 4 bases; unmatched junction bases: 6. CDR3 in amino acids: CASSQGGGNQPQHF. The CDR3 nucleotides read TGTGCCAGCAGCCAGGGGGGAGGAAATCAGCCCCAGCATTTT.

The chain recombines TRBV5-8 with TRBJ1-2; no firm D call. Germline lookup yields CDR1 SGHTS and CDR2 YDEGEE. V was pared by 6 bases and J by 2 bases, with 17 bases between. This CDR3 is built from 15 residues. The CDR3 spells CASNLLPGNNYGYTF. CDR3 nucleotide sequence: TGTGCCAGCAACCTCCTCCCAGGCAACAACTATGGCTACACCTTC.

This chain uses TRBV19 with TRBJ2-5; TRBD2 is a possible D gene (7 bases). The CDR3 loop spans 18 amino acids. Trimming took off 7 bases at V and 5 bases at J, with 29 bases between the two ends. Per germline, CDR1 LNHDA and CDR2 SQIVND (reference sequence). The CDR3 DNA follows: TGTGCCAGTATCTCAGTCGGGGGGCAAGGGTGTAGTACGGAGACCCAGTACTTC. It encodes CASISVGGQGCSTETQYF.

The chain uses TRBV7-9 and TRBJ1-1, with a possible D match to TRBD1 (5 bases). CDR1 is SEHNR, CDR2 FQNEAQ, per germline (reference sequence). The ends were cut back, 4 bases at V and 8 bases at J, with 14 bases in the middle. The CDR3 is 13 amino acids. CDR3 loop: CASSSSVRTEAFF. DNA for the CDR3: TGTGCCAGCAGCTCCTCGGTGCGGACAGAAGCTTTCTTT.

This chain connects TRBV24-1 to TRBJ2-2; D not certain. In germline, CDR1 is KGHDR, CDR2 SFDVKD. The CDR3 consists of 12 residues. V shed 7 bases and J shed 1 base, with 3 bases lying between them. CDR3 DNA: TGTGCCACCAGACAGAACACCGGGGAGCTGTTTTTT. Translating gives CATRQNTGELFF.

This sequence joins TRBV5-4 and TRBJ1-3; D gene uncertain. CDR1 and CDR2 (germline): SGHNT, YYREEE (reference sequence). The V end lost 0 bases, the J end lost 1 base, and 8 bases lay between the germline ends. The CDR3 contains 15 residues. The CDR3 region has the DNA TGTGCCAGCAGCTTGGGGCCAGGTTCTGGAAACACCATATATTTT. This codes for CASSLGPGSGNTIYF.

This clone appeared once. The J gene is TRBJ2-1, the V gene TRBV20-1, with a weak D call TRBD1 (5 bases). CDR1 DFQATT and CDR2 SNEGSKA come from the germline V gene (reference sequence). V lost 5 bases, J lost 7 bases, and 9 bases lay in between. The CDR3 consists of 11 residues. The CDR3 is CSAPRQNEQFF. Here the CDR3 DNA reads TGCAGTGCTCCTAGACAGAATGAGCAGTTCTTC.

This rearrangement joins TRBV6-2 or TRBV6-3 to TRBJ2-3; 12 bases match TRBD2. This CDR3 has 16 amino acids. Germline CDR1 MNHEY, CDR2 SVGEGT. V lost 4 bases to trimming and J lost 3 bases; unmatched junction nucleotides: 5. DNA of the CDR3: TGTGCCAGCAGTTCCACCGGACTAGCGGGGACAGATACGCAGTATTTT. Amino acid sequence: CASSSTGLAGTDTQYF.

V usage is TRBV5-1 and J usage is TRBJ2-5; 7 bases match TRBD2. The CDR3 contains 13 residues. CDR1 is SGHRS, CDR2 YFSETQ, per germline. Unmatched junction bases numbered 3, after V lost 2 bases and J lost 5 bases. The DNA of the CDR3 is TGCGCCAGCAGCTTTAGCGGGTGGGAGACCCAGTACTTC. As protein: CASSFSGWETQYF. The entire variable domain, with the rest obtained from reference TRBV5-1 and TRBJ2-5, is as follows: KAGVTQTPRYLIKTRGQQVTLSCSPISGHRSVSWYQQTPGQGLQFLFEYFSETQRNKGNFPGRFSGRQFSNSRSEMNVSTLELGDSALYLCASSFSGWETQYFGPGTRLLVL.

This chain uses TRBV28 with TRBJ2-7, with TRBD2 identical over 11 bases. From germline, CDR1 is MDHEN and CDR2 SYDVKM. V was clipped by 6 bases and J by 4 bases; unmatched bases: 8. This CDR3 has 15 residues. The CDR3 reads CASRLLAGDFYEQYF. The CDR3 DNA follows: TGTGCCAGCAGGCTACTAGCGGGAGATTTTTACGAGCAGTACTTC.

The J gene is TRBJ2-1, the V gene TRBV27; TRBD2 aligns across 9 bases. Germline-derived CDR1 and CDR2 are MNHEY and SMNVEV (reference sequence). The CDR3 runs to 14 residues. The CDR3 reads CASRWIAGEGEQFF. The CDR3 DNA reads TGTGCGAGCCGGTGGATAGCGGGAGAGGGTGAGCAGTTCTTC.

The CDR3 DNA is TGCGCCAGCAGCCACCCGAATAGCGGGGCCCAGGGGGGCATTCAGTACTTC. Its protein is CASSHPNSGAQGGIQYF. The chain joins TRBV4-1 to TRBJ2-4; possibly TRBD2 for D (8 bases). The CDR3 covers 17 residues. Germline CDR1 and CDR2: MGHRA and YSYEKL. Trimming took off 3 bases at V and 9 bases at J, with 24 bases between the two ends.

The gene calls are TRBV4-3 and TRBJ1-2, with a tentative D call TRBD1 (6 bases). Germline V gives CDR1 LGHNA, CDR2 YSLEER. Trimming removed 3 bases at V and 5 bases at J, with 13 bases between. The CDR3 runs to 14 residues. The CDR3 sequence is CASSQEPGAYGYTF. The CDR3 DNA reads TGCGCCAGCAGCCAGGAACCAGGGGCTTATGGCTACACCTTC.

The J gene is TRBJ2-7, the V gene TRBV11-2, with D unclear. V lost 5 bases to trimming and J lost 4 bases, with 18 bases between them. The CDR3 totals 15 residues. In germline, CDR1 is SGHAT, CDR2 FQNNGV. This CDR3 reads CASSAVGGIVYEQYF. DNA for the CDR3: TGTGCCAGCAGCGCGGTAGGCGGAATAGTATACGAGCAGTACTTC.

The rearrangement joins TRBV19 to TRBJ2-5; possibly TRBD2 for D (6 bases). V lost 2 bases, J lost 2 bases, and 12 bases lay in between. This CDR3 is built from 15 residues. Per germline, CDR1 LNHDA and CDR2 SQIVND (reference sequence). The CDR3 spells CASSINGRGQETQYF. CDR3 DNA sequence: TGTGCCAGTAGTATAAACGGGAGAGGGCAAGAGACCCAGTACTTC.

This sequence joins TRBV10-2 and TRBJ1-6; 7 positions match TRBD1. The CDR3 is 15 amino acids. The V segment lost 9 bases and the J segment 2 bases; nucleotides outside the gene matches: 7. The germline V gene encodes CDR1 WSHSY and CDR2 SAAADI. Here the CDR3 DNA reads TGCGCCAGTCGGGAAGGGGGCGCCTATAATTCACCCCTCCACTTT. This translates into CASREGGAYNSPLHF.

The genes are TRBV11-3 and TRBJ2-1; 13 nucleotides agree with TRBD2. After removal of 6 bases from V and 1 base from J, the junction contained 9 bases not matched to a gene. The germline V gene has CDR1 SGHNT and CDR2 YENEEA. The CDR3 loop spans 18 amino acids. The CDR3, as DNA: TGTGCCAGCAGTCCTCTCACTAGCGGGGGGGGTTCCTACAATGAGCAGTTCTTC. The encoded protein is CASSPLTSGGGSYNEQFF.